This TCR beta chain was retrieved from a study of blood T cell repertoires in COVID-19. V was clipped by 4 bases and J by 3 bases; unmatched bases: 10. The CDR3 contains 16 residues. Germline CDR1 reads SGHNT; CDR2 reads YYREEE (reference sequence). Sequencing was performed with immunoSEQ multiplex PCR; in TCRdb, only in-frame clones are kept and a portion is missing. The sample shows 62,000 or so clones, roughly 89% of them seen only once. The gene calls are TRBV5-4 and TRBJ1-2, with TRBD1 identical over 9 bases. Material: peripheral blood. This receptor was taken from a man aged 50 to 60 with active COVID-19. CDR3 amino acids: CASSPPRGQGDYGYTF. For the CDR3, the DNA is TGTGCCAGCAGCCCCCCCCGGGGACAGGGTGACTATGGCTACACCTTC.